This T cell receptor (beta chain) emerged from a study of T cell responses to AZD1222 COVID-19 vaccine. Whole-study findings and limits: None of the repertoires were sampled until the peak T cell response had passed. A mostly white British donor set with more females was recruited, and clonal diversity was possibly underestimated. Spike regions recognized by vaccine-associated CD4 TCRs spanned the protein, led by 160-218 and 743-854. Recipients of AZD1222 seropositive at baseline numbered only five or six.

Here immunoSEQ multiplex PCR was the method, and the copy in TCRdb shows in-frame clones only, minus some. The sample includes 100,000 to 130,000 clones, about nine tenths of them seen just once. As to this clone: The antigen is undetermined.

Germline V gene lookup returns CDR1 MDHEN and CDR2 SYDVKM. CDR3 size: 15 residues. Trimming at V came to 4 bases and at J to 6 bases, leaving 10 bases not matched to a gene. The sequence was obtained from an adult in good health. The source material was peripheral blood, sampled on day 0 of MenACWY control vaccination. The rearrangement uses TRBV28 and TRBJ1-1, with 8 bases identical to TRBD1. CDR3 sequence (DNA): TGTGCCAGCAGTTGGTCGCCAGGGGGCATTTCTGAAGCTTTCTTT. The encoded protein is CASSWSPGGISEAFF.